Listed below are T cell receptor beta chains from one sample, sequenced in a study of blood T cell repertoires in COVID-19. Sequencing was performed with immunoSEQ multiplex PCR; in TCRdb, only in-frame clones are kept and a portion is missing. The sample records around 210,000 clones, roughly 90% being singletons. Sequences were obtained from peripheral blood. Receptors were obtained from a man aged 50 or older with COVID-19, enrolled during active disease. CDR3s leave out the opening cysteine and the closing phenylalanine or tryptophan. Each record gives: J gene, V gene, D gene, clone size, CDR3 protein. A D gene is named only where the DNA matches it firmly. Size is omitted from some rows. Given values are once, few, many or a class for expanded clones.

>TRBJ1-5|TRBV19|-|-
ASSGGLTSNQPQH
>TRBJ1-6|TRBV9|-|-
ASSVEDSNNSPLH
>TRBJ2-3|TRBV6-5|-|-
ASSYMTTTDTQY
>TRBJ1-1|TRBV27|TRBD1|-
ASSPPTGGKNTEAF
>TRBJ2-7|TRBV4-2|TRBD2|-
ASSQEKLAGGLYEQY
>TRBJ2-3|TRBV4-2|-|-
ASSQAEDTDTQY
>TRBJ2-4|TRBV6-2/TRBV6-3|-|few
ASSYSDRLKNIQY
>TRBJ1-1|TRBV20-1|TRBD1|-
SASNPGQGDTEAF
>TRBJ2-3|TRBV19|TRBD2|-
ASSIRASGDTQY
>TRBJ1-5|TRBV19|TRBD1|-
ASSSHATGGASNQPQH
>TRBJ2-3|TRBV29-1|-|-
SVGSRGDPHTDTQY
>TRBJ2-1|TRBV19|-|-
ASSILPAVSSYNEQF
>TRBJ2-1|TRBV2|TRBD1|-
ASSGQGPYNEQF
>TRBJ1-5|TRBV5-6|-|few
ASSAGVGDQPQH
>TRBJ1-6|TRBV27|-|-
ASSLPPRYGNSPLH
>TRBJ1-5|TRBV19|-|-
ASRRGTENQPQH
>TRBJ2-2|TRBV18|-|-
ASSPLRDGELF
>TRBJ2-7|TRBV18|-|-
ASSPQGVGSYEQY
>TRBJ1-2|TRBV28|TRBD1|-
ASSWGSGTDYGYT
>TRBJ2-7|TRBV9|-|once
ASSINIDSYEQY
>TRBJ2-2|TRBV5-1|-|few
ASRGQTVNTGELF
>TRBJ1-3|TRBV5-1|-|once
ASSPQGTGNTIY
>TRBJ2-7|TRBV10-3|TRBD2|-
AISGGVAGSSYEQY
>TRBJ1-5|TRBV11-3|-|-
ASSLEMGGDSNQPQH
>TRBJ2-2|TRBV9|TRBD2|-
ASSAPRAGVRGTGELF
>TRBJ2-3|TRBV15|-|-
ATSRSRESTDTQY
>TRBJ2-2|TRBV6-2/TRBV6-3|TRBD1|-
ASSYDFGTGPRFLAGELF
>TRBJ1-2|TRBV6-5|TRBD1|-
ASSPRTGVGGYT
>TRBJ2-5|TRBV20-1|-|once
SASDSRETQY
>TRBJ1-1|TRBV15|-|few
ATSNTNTEAF
>TRBJ2-7|TRBV3-1/TRBV3-2|TRBD1|-
ASSPGQGSYEQY
>TRBJ2-7|TRBV19|TRBD2|-
ASSRLAGGYEQY
>TRBJ1-5|TRBV19|TRBD1|-
ASSTTGEVRASQPQH
>TRBJ2-7|TRBV27|-|-
ASRDSSYEQY
>TRBJ2-7|TRBV5-4|TRBD1|-
ASSFSGTGAYEQY
>TRBJ2-7|TRBV27|TRBD1|-
ASSSWGQGATYEQY
>TRBJ2-1|TRBV7-2|TRBD2|-
ASSLAGGTDEQF
>TRBJ2-3|TRBV15|TRBD2|-
ATSRTAGTSGRNTQY
>TRBJ2-3|TRBV5-1|-|-
ASRATDTQY
>TRBJ2-2|TRBV7-9|TRBD1|once
ASSSPGTENTGELF
>TRBJ1-5|TRBV12-3/TRBV12-4|-|-
ASSLFNQPQH
>TRBJ1-4|TRBV3-1/TRBV3-2|TRBD1|-
ASSLSTGSNEKLF
>TRBJ1-3|TRBV5-8|-|-
ASSWAMPGNTIY
>TRBJ1-5|TRBV2|-|-
ASSESAGAHSNQPQH
>TRBJ2-7|TRBV7-8|TRBD2|-
ASSVAGTSGANPYEQY
>TRBJ2-1|TRBV19|-|-
ASSRTVNEQF